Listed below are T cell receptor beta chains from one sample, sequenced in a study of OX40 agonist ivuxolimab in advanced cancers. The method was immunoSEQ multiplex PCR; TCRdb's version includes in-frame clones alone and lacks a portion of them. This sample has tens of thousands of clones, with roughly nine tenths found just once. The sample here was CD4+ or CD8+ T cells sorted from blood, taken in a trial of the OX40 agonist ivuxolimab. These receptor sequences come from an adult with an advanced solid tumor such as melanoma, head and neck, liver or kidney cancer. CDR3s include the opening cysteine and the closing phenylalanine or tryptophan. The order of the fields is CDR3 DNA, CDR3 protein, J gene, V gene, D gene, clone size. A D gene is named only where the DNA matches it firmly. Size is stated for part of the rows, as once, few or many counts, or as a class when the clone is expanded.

TGTGCCAGCAGTGAGCGGGAGGGAAGCGGGGAGCTGTTTTTT,CASSEREGSGELFF,TRBJ2-2,TRBV6-4,TRBD2,-
TGCAGTGCTAGGAGAGAGACCCAGTACTTC,CSARRETQYF,TRBJ2-5,TRBV20-1,-,-
TGTGCCAGCTCCCCCAGGGACAGGAGTTCCTACGAGCAGTACTTC,CASSPRDRSSYEQYF,TRBJ2-7,TRBV18,TRBD1,once
TGTGCCAGCAGCTTAGGCCAGGGGGCGTTAAGCAATCAGCCCCAGCATTTT,CASSLGQGALSNQPQHF,TRBJ1-5,TRBV7-2,TRBD1,-
TGTGCCAGCTCACCGGAATACGAGCAGTACTTC,CASSPEYEQYF,TRBJ2-7,TRBV18,-,-
TGTGCCAGCAGAGGTCAGGGGATCGGAGGAGCTGAAGCTTTCTTT,CASRGQGIGGAEAFF,TRBJ1-1,TRBV25-1,-,-
TGTGCCAGCAGATCCTCCGGGACAGCTAGTTACAGACCTGGAAACACCATATATTTT,CASRSSGTASYRPGNTIYF,TRBJ1-3,TRBV11-2,TRBD1,-
TGTGCCACCAATTCCCGGGATACGCAGTATTTT,CATNSRDTQYF,TRBJ2-3,TRBV19,-,-
TGTGCCACCGCCAGGGAGGGTCGTCAGCCCCAGCATTTT,CATAREGRQPQHF,TRBJ1-5,TRBV6-1,-,-
TGTGCCAGCAGCCCCGACGGGGGGGTCACTGAAGCTTTCTTT,CASSPDGGVTEAFF,TRBJ1-1,TRBV11-2,-,-
TGCGCCAGCAGCGCAATTGACTTCAGGGGGCCGGATGGCTACACCTTC,CASSAIDFRGPDGYTF,TRBJ1-2,TRBV5-1,TRBD1,-
TGTGCCAGCAGCCCCCACGTCGGCGGTCCGCCCACGAACACTGAAGCTTTCTTT,CASSPHVGGPPTNTEAFF,TRBJ1-1,TRBV21-1,-,-
TGTGCCAGCAGCCCCCGGGACGGCTCCTACGAGCAGTACTTC,CASSPRDGSYEQYF,TRBJ2-7,TRBV11-1,-,few
TGCGCCAGCAGCTTGTGGGGGCAGAATTCACCCCTCCACTTT,CASSLWGQNSPLHF,TRBJ1-6,TRBV5-1,-,-
TGCGCCAGCAGGCCCGGGGGAGATACGCAGTATTTT,CASRPGGDTQYF,TRBJ2-3,TRBV5-1,-,-
TGTGCCAGCAGTAAGTCACTAGGGCGAACAGATACGCAGTATTTT,CASSKSLGRTDTQYF,TRBJ2-3,TRBV9,-,once
TGTGCCAGCAGCTTACGACAGGGTAGGAATGAGCAGTTCTTC,CASSLRQGRNEQFF,TRBJ2-1,TRBV11-3,TRBD1,-
TGCAGCCTAAGTAGGGGGGCCCAACAAGAGACCCAGTACTTC,CSLSRGAQQETQYF,TRBJ2-5,TRBV29-1,-,-
TGCAGCGCCACTATGGGGACAGGGAGAGGCGAGCAGTACTTC,CSATMGTGRGEQYF,TRBJ2-7,TRBV29-1,TRBD1,-
TGTGCCAGCAGTACTAGCGGGGGGATGTCAGATACGCAGTATTTT,CASSTSGGMSDTQYF,TRBJ2-3,TRBV6-1,TRBD2,-
TGTGCCAGCAGCTTAGGTGGCTCTGGAAACACCATATATTTT,CASSLGGSGNTIYF,TRBJ1-3,TRBV11-3,-,-
TGCGCCAGCAGCATCGACAGGGGTGGGAATCAGCCCCAGCATTTT,CASSIDRGGNQPQHF,TRBJ1-5,TRBV5-1,TRBD1,-
TGTGCCTGGAGTGTACTGGGAAACAATGAGCAGTTCTTC,CAWSVLGNNEQFF,TRBJ2-1,TRBV30,-,-